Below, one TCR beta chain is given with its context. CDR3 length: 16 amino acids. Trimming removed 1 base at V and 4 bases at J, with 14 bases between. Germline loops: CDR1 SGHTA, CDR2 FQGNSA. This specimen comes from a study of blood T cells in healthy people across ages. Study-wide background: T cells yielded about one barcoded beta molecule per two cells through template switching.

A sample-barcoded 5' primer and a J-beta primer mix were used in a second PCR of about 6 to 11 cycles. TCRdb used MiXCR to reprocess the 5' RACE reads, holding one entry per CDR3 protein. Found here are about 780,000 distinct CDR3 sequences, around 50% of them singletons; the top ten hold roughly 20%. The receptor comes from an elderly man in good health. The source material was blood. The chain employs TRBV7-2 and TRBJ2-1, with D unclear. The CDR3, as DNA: TGTGCCAGCAGCTTAGTAGATAGACCGACTTACAATGAGCAGTTCTTC. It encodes CASSLVDRPTYNEQFF.